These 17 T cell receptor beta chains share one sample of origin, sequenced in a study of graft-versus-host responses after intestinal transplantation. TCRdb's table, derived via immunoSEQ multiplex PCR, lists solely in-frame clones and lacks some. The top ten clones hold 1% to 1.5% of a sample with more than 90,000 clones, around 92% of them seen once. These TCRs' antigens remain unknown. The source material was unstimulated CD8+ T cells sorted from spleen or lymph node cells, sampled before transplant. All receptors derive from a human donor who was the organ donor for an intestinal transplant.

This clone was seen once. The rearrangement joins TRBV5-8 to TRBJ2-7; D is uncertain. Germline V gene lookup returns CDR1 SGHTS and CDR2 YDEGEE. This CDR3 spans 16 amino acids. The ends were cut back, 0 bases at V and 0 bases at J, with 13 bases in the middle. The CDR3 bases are TGTGCCAGCAGCTTGGGTATAGCTTTTACCTCCTACGAGCAGTACTTC. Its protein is CASSLGIAFTSYEQYF.

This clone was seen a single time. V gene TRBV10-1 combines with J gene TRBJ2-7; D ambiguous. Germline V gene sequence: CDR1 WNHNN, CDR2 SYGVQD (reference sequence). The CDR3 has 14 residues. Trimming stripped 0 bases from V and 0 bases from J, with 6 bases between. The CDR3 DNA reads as TGCGCCAGCAGTGAGTCGTACGGCTCCTACGAGCAGTACTTC. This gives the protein CASSESYGSYEQYF.

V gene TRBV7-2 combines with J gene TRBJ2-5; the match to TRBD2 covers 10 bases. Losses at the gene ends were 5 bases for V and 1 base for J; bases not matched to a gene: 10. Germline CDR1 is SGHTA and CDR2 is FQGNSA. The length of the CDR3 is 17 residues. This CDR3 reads CASSPEGLAKTQETQYF. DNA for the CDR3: TGTGCCAGCAGCCCGGAGGGACTAGCGAAAACCCAAGAGACCCAGTACTTC.

CDR3 sequence: CASSPNEGNTEAFF. The CDR3 DNA reads TGTGCCAGCAGCCCCAACGAGGGGAACACTGAAGCTTTCTTT. The chain recombines TRBV7-6 with TRBJ1-1; no definite D call. CDR3 length: 14 residues. The V end was cut by 5 bases, the J end by 1 base, with 11 bases between. Germline V gives CDR1 SGHVS, CDR2 FNYEAQ.

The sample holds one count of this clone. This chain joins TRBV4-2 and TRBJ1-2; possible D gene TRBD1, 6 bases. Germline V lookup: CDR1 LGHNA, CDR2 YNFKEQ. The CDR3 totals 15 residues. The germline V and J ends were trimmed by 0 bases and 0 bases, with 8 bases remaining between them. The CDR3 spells CASSQEGAPNYGYTF. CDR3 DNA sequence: TGTGCCAGCAGCCAAGAGGGGGCGCCTAACTATGGCTACACCTTC.

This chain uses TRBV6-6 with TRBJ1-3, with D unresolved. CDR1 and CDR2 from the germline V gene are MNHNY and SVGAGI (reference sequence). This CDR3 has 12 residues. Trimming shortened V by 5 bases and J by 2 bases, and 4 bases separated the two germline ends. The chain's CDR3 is CASSGAGNTIYF. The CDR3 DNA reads TGTGCCAGCAGTGGAGCTGGAAACACCATATATTTT.

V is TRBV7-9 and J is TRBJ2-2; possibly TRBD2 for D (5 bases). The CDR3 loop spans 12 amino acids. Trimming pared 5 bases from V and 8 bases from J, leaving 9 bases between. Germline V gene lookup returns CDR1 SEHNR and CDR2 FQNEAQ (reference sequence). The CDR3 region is CASSHRGGELFF. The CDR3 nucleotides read TGTGCCAGCAGCCACCGGGGAGGGGAGCTGTTTTTT.

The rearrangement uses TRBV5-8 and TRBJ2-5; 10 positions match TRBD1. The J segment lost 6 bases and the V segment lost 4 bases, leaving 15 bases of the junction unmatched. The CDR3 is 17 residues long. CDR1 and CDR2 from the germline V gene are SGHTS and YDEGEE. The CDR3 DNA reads TGTGCCAGCAGCCCGAACCGGGACAGGGGACTCTTACAGACCCAGTACTTC. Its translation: CASSPNRDRGLLQTQYF.

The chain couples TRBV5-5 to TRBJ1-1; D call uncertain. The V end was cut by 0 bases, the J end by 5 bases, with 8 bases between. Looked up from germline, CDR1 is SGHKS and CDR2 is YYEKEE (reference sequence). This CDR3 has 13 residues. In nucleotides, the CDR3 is TGTGCCAGCAGCTTGGAGGTAGGGACTGAAGCTTTCTTT. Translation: CASSLEVGTEAFF.

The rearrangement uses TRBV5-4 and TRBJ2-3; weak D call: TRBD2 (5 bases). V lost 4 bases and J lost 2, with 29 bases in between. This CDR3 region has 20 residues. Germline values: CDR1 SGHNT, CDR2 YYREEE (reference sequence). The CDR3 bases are TGTGCCAGCAGCAGGGAACTAGGATCTTTTCGAGAGTGGAACACAGATACGCAGTATTTT. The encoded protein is CASSRELGSFREWNTDTQYF.

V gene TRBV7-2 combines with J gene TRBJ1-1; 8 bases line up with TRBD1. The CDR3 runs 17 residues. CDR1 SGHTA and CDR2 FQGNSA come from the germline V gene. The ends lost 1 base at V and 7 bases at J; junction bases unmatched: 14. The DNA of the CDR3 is TGTGCCAGCAGCTTAGTCGTTTCGGGGACAGGCCCCAGTGAAGCTTTCTTT. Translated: CASSLVVSGTGPSEAFF.

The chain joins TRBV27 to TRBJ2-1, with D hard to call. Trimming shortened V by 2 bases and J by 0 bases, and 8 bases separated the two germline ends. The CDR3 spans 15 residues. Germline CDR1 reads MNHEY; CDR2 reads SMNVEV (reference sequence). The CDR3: CASSLVFSSYNEQFF. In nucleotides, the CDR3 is TGTGCCAGCAGTTTAGTCTTTAGCTCCTACAATGAGCAGTTCTTC.

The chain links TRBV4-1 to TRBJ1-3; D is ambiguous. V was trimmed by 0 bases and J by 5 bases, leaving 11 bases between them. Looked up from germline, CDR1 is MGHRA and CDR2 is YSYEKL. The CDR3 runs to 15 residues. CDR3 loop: CASSQEAAPRNTIYF. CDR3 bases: TGCGCCAGCAGCCAAGAAGCGGCGCCCCGAAACACCATATATTTT.

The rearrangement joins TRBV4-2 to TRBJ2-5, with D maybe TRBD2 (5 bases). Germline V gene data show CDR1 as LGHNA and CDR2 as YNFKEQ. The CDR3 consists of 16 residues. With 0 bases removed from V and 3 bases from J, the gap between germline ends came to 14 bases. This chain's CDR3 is CASSQEREDGKETQYF. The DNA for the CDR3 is TGTGCCAGCAGCCAAGAGCGAGAGGACGGGAAAGAGACCCAGTACTTC.

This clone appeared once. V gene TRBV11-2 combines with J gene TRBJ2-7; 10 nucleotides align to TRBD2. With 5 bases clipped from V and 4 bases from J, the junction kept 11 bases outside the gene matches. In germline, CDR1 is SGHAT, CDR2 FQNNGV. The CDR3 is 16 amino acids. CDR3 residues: CASSPQAGGRFYEQYF. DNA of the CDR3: TGTGCCAGCAGCCCCCAAGCGGGAGGGCGGTTTTACGAGCAGTACTTC. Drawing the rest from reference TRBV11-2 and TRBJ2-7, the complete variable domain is EAGVAQSPRYKIIEKRQSVAFWCNPISGHATLYWYQQILGQGPKLLIQFQNNGVVDDSQLPKDRFSAERLKGVDSTLKIQPAKLEDSAVYLCASSPQAGGRFYEQYFGPGTRLTVT.

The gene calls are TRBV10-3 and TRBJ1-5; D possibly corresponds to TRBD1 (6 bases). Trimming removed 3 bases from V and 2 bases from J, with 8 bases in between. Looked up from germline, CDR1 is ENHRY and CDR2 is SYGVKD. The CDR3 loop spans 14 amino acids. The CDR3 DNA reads TGTGCCATCAGTGATTACAGGGGCAATCAGCCCCAGCATTTT. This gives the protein CAISDYRGNQPQHF.

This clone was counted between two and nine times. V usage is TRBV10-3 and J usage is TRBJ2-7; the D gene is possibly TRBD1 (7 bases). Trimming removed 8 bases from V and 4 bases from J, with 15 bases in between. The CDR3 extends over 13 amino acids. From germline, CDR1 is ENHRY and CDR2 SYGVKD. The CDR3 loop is CAIAGTDTYEQYF. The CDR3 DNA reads TGTGCCATCGCGGGGACAGATACGTACGAGCAGTACTTC.